Listed below are T cell receptor beta chains from one sample, sequenced in a study of cytomegalovirus exposure and HLA in healthy donors. TCRdb's table, derived via immunoSEQ multiplex PCR, lists solely in-frame clones and lacks some. The repertoire table contains 55,000 to 70,000 clones. The sequencing sample was made of PBMCs. The receptors here all came from a female donor in good health and CMV-seropositive. Each CDR3 is given with its conserved first and last residue. The D gene is left open where the match is weak.

>TRBJ1-6|.|TRBV4-1
CASSQGRNNNSPLHF
TGCGCCAGCAGCCAAGGCAGAAACAATAATTCACCCCTCCACTTT
>TRBJ1-4|.|TRBV5-1
CASRPGVNEKLFF
TGCGCCAGCAGGCCCGGGGTTAATGAAAAACTGTTTTTT
>TRBJ1-2|.|TRBV2
CATHLRGKFISSGENYGYTF
TGTGCCACCCACCTAAGGGGAAAATTCATAAGCTCGGGGGAGAACTATGGCTACACCTTC
>TRBJ2-2|TRBD2|TRBV4-3
CASRVAGALTGELFF
TGCGCCAGCAGGGTAGCGGGGGCCCTCACCGGGGAGCTGTTTTTT
>TRBJ2-3|.|TRBV18
CASSPPVNPVYADTQYF
TGTGCCAGCTCACCACCCGTTAACCCGGTGTATGCAGATACGCAGTATTTT
>TRBJ2-7|TRBD1|TRBV18
CASSPQDRPVGEQYF
TGTGCCAGCTCACCGCAGGACAGGCCCGTAGGCGAGCAGTACTTC
>TRBJ2-7|TRBD2|TRBV19
CASSGLAATYEQYF
TGTGCCAGTAGCGGACTAGCGGCAACCTACGAGCAGTACTTC
>TRBJ2-3|TRBD2|TRBV6-6
CASSGLAGVGADTQYF
TGTGCCAGCAGTGGACTAGCGGGAGTAGGTGCAGATACGCAGTATTTT
>TRBJ1-4|.|TRBV27
CASSSLGEGINEKLFF
TGTGCCAGCAGTTCCTTGGGAGAGGGAATTAATGAAAAACTGTTTTTT
>TRBJ1-1|.|TRBV29-1
CSVRGGNGNTEAFF
TGCAGCGTTAGGGGGGGTAATGGGAACACTGAAGCTTTCTTT
>TRBJ2-3|TRBD2|TRBV18
CASSPPKGSGTGTDTQYF
TGTGCCAGCTCACCACCAAAGGGTAGCGGGACGGGGACAGATACGCAGTATTTT
>TRBJ2-7|TRBD2|TRBV27
CASSADLAGTPYEQYF
TGTGCCAGCAGTGCTGACCTAGCGGGAACCCCCTACGAGCAGTACTTC
>TRBJ1-3|.|TRBV6-5
CASSYSPGSGNTIYF
TGTGCCAGCAGTTACTCGCCAGGCTCTGGAAACACCATATATTTT
>TRBJ2-3|TRBD2|TRBV11-2
CASSFSAGGLTDTQYF
TGTGCCAGCAGCTTTTCAGCGGGAGGGCTCACAGATACGCAGTATTTT
>TRBJ2-7|TRBD1|TRBV18
CASSPDLGDRHRF
TGTGCCAGCTCACCAGACCTTGGGGACAGGCACCGTTTC
>TRBJ2-7|TRBD2|TRBV7-9
CASSLEREVHEQYF
TGTGCCAGCAGCTTAGAGCGGGAGGTCCACGAGCAGTACTTC
>TRBJ2-7|.|TRBV4-2
CASSQATGRVYEQYF
TGTGCCAGCAGCCAAGCAACAGGGAGGGTCTACGAGCAGTACTTC
>TRBJ2-1|TRBD2|TRBV19
CASRSPGGPNNEQFF
TGTGCCAGTAGGTCTCCGGGGGGGCCCAACAATGAGCAGTTCTTC
>TRBJ1-1|.|TRBV29-1
CSAEEGTEAFF
TGCAGCGCGGAGGAGGGGACTGAAGCTTTCTTT
>TRBJ1-1|.|TRBV19
CASIEGPGMNTEAFF
TGTGCCAGTATCGAGGGCCCGGGGATGAACACTGAAGCTTTCTTT
>TRBJ2-5|TRBD1|TRBV4-1
CASSQERQGIQETQYF
TGCGCCAGCAGCCAAGAGAGACAGGGGATCCAAGAGACCCAGTACTTC
>TRBJ1-2|.|TRBV28
CASTNSGNRIVYGYTF
TGTGCCAGCACCAATAGCGGGAACCGGATCGTCTATGGCTACACCTTC
>TRBJ1-1|.|TRBV7-3
CASSPTTGNTEAFF
TGTGCCAGCAGCCCCACGACAGGGAACACTGAAGCTTTCTTT
>TRBJ2-7|.|TRBV6-1
CASSARPDSTYEQYF
TGTGCCAGCAGTGCTAGACCTGACAGCACCTACGAGCAGTACTTC
>TRBJ2-3|.|TRBV6-1
CASSPDFTDTQYF
TGTGCCAGCAGTCCCGACTTCACAGATACGCAGTATTTT
>TRBJ1-1|.|TRBV18
CASSAGGNTEAFF
TGTGCCAGCTCGGCCGGGGGGAACACTGAAGCTTTCTTT
>TRBJ1-5|.|TRBV6-1
CASSSQGASGQPQHF
TGTGCCAGCAGTTCACAGGGCGCCTCAGGGCAGCCCCAGCATTTT
>TRBJ1-1|TRBD1|TRBV28
CASSFLATGVNTEAFF
TGTGCCAGCAGTTTCCTAGCGACAGGGGTAAACACTGAAGCTTTCTTT
>TRBJ2-7|TRBD1|TRBV10-2
CASSESGTGFYEQYF
TGCGCCAGCAGTGAGTCGGGGACAGGGTTCTACGAGCAGTACTTC
>TRBJ1-6|.|TRBV15
CATSRVPESPLHF
TGTGCCACCAGCAGAGTCCCTGAGTCACCCCTCCACTTT
>TRBJ1-1|TRBD1|TRBV5-1
CASSSGQVKTEAFF
TGCGCCAGCAGCTCTGGACAGGTTAAGACTGAAGCTTTCTTT
>TRBJ2-1|.|TRBV9
CASSVGRVGGNEQFF
TGTGCCAGCAGCGTAGGAAGGGTAGGGGGTAATGAGCAGTTCTTC
>TRBJ1-2|.|TRBV6-5
CASRRTGRNGYTF
TGTGCCAGCAGGCGCACAGGGCGTAATGGCTACACCTTC
>TRBJ2-5|.|TRBV5-1
CASSLRAEEETQYF
TGCGCCAGCAGCTTGCGGGCGGAGGAAGAGACCCAGTACTTC
>TRBJ2-7|TRBD1|TRBV5-6
CASSLRQGLWEQYF
TGTGCCAGCAGCTTGCGACAGGGGCTGTGGGAGCAGTACTTC
>TRBJ2-1|TRBD1|TRBV11-3
CASSLDRWTGQFF
TGTGCCAGCAGCTTAGATCGTTGGACAGGGCAGTTCTTC
>TRBJ1-1|TRBD1|TRBV6-5
CASSTQGASTEAFF
TGTGCCAGCAGTACGCAGGGGGCTAGCACTGAAGCTTTCTTT
>TRBJ1-1|.|TRBV29-1
CSVERQTMNTEAFF
TGCAGCGTTGAGAGACAGACCATGAACACTGAAGCTTTCTTT
>TRBJ1-1|.|TRBV19
CASSIDRVTEAFF
TGTGCCAGTAGTATAGACAGGGTGACTGAAGCTTTCTTT
>TRBJ2-1|.|TRBV29-1
CSVLPGTYNEQFF
TGCAGCGTCCTACCGGGGACATACAATGAGCAGTTCTTC
>TRBJ1-1|.|TRBV5-1
CASTTDTGDTEAFF
TGCGCCAGCACCACTGACACCGGGGATACTGAAGCTTTCTTT
>TRBJ2-2|.|TRBV4-3
CASSQDLGTDTGELFF
TGCGCCAGCAGCCAAGATCTGGGCACAGACACCGGGGAGCTGTTTTTT
>TRBJ2-3|TRBD2|TRBV5-4
CASSERLAGTRTDTQYF
TGTGCCAGCAGCGAGAGACTAGCGGGGACTCGCACAGATACGCAGTATTTT
>TRBJ2-7|TRBD1|TRBV27
CASSLIAPTGFDEQYF
TGTGCCAGCAGTTTGATCGCCCCGACAGGGTTTGATGAGCAGTACTTC
>TRBJ1-1|.|TRBV29-1
CSVGTRQSNTEAFF
TGCAGCGTTGGGACCAGACAGTCGAACACTGAAGCTTTCTTT
>TRBJ2-5|TRBD2|TRBV4-2
CASSQNGGGAETQYF
TGTGCCAGCAGCCAAAATGGCGGGGGGGCGGAGACCCAGTACTTC
>TRBJ1-1|TRBD1|TRBV29-1
CSALGQGVTEAFF
TGCAGCGCCTTAGGACAGGGGGTAACTGAAGCTTTCTTT
>TRBJ2-7|.|TRBV5-6
CASSLVTGRAYEQYF
TGTGCCAGCAGCTTGGTCACAGGGAGGGCCTACGAGCAGTACTTC
>TRBJ1-5|TRBD1|TRBV19
CASSSQGASNQPQHF
TGTGCCAGTAGTTCACAGGGGGCAAGCAATCAGCCCCAGCATTTT
>TRBJ2-7|TRBD1|TRBV5-1
CASSPGTGGIEQYF
TGCGCCAGCAGCCCCGGGACAGGGGGGATCGAGCAGTACTTC
>TRBJ2-7|TRBD1|TRBV18
CASSAGTVAYEQYF
TGTGCCAGCTCAGCCGGGACAGTAGCCTACGAGCAGTACTTC
>TRBJ2-7|TRBD1|TRBV28
CASSDPGTGGDYEQYF
TGTGCCAGCAGCGACCCGGGGACAGGGGGAGACTACGAGCAGTACTTC
>TRBJ2-3|TRBD2|TRBV2
CASSELRTSPADTQYF
TGTGCCAGCAGTGAATTGCGGACTAGTCCTGCAGATACGCAGTATTTT
>TRBJ2-6|.|TRBV30
CAGSLSGALINVLTF
TGTGCCGGGAGTCTCTCAGGGGCGCTCATCAACGTCCTGACTTTC
>TRBJ1-1|.|TRBV6-5
CASRYLGLPNTEDFF
TGTGCCAGCAGATACCTAGGCCTCCCAAACACTGAAGATTTCTTT
>TRBJ1-1|.|TRBV5-4
CASSLSNQNTEAFF
TGTGCCAGCAGCTTGAGCAACCAGAACACTGAAGCTTTCTTT
>TRBJ2-2|TRBD1|TRBV5-8
CASSLGQPAGELFF
TGTGCCAGCAGCCTGGGACAGCCCGCCGGGGAGCTGTTTTTT